Each of the 6 T cell receptor beta chains below was sequenced from the same sample in a study of blood T cell repertoires in COVID-19. This table comes from immunoSEQ multiplex PCR, and its TCRdb copy is limited to in-frame clones, with some not included. The sample holds over 120,000 clones, around 84% seen once. The sample taken for sequencing was peripheral blood. The source of these receptors is a human donor in a cohort sampled during active COVID-19.

The CDR3 region is CASSPLRLAGGSYEQYV. CDR3 sequence (DNA): TGCGCCAGCAGTCCACTTCGTCTAGCGGGAGGCTCCTACGAGCAGTACGTC. V usage is TRBV23-1 and J usage is TRBJ2-7; 11 nucleotides match TRBD2. TRBV23-1 has ORF status, its function being uncertain. The CDR3 is 17 residues long. J lost 0 bases, V lost 4 bases, and 8 bases had no gene match.

Only one count was recorded for this clone. The gene calls are TRBV4-1 and TRBJ2-6; 10 bases map to TRBD2. From germline, CDR1 is MGHRA and CDR2 YSYEKL. The CDR3 is 17 amino acids. Trimming cost V 4 bases and J 0 bases; bases outside gene matches: 3. CDR3 loop: CASSPSGGPSGANVLTF. The CDR3 coding sequence is TGCGCCAGCAGCCCTAGCGGGGGTCCCTCTGGGGCCAACGTCCTGACTTTC.

Note on this clone: Other DNA sequences from this sample encode an identical CDR3 as well. The rearrangement links TRBV4-1 to TRBJ1-1; D ambiguous. Deletions cut 1 base from V and 1 base from J, with 7 bases between. CDR1 and CDR2 (germline): MGHRA, YSYEKL. CDR3 length: 14 amino acids. The CDR3 sequence is CASSQAGGNTEAFF. The DNA for the CDR3 is TGCGCCAGCAGCCAAGCCGGCGGGAACACTGAAGCTTTCTTT.

The CDR3 coding sequence is TGTGCCAGCAGCCCCGGACTAGCGGGGGGGCCGACGCAGTATTTT. Its protein is CASSPGLAGGPTQYF. The chain joins TRBV28 to TRBJ2-3, with 15 nucleotides matching TRBD2. Germline values: CDR1 MDHEN, CDR2 SYDVKM. V was clipped by 6 bases and J by 9 bases; unmatched bases: 7. The CDR3 has 15 amino acids.

The chain combines TRBV7-2 with TRBJ2-2, with D possibly TRBD2 on 5 matching bases. There are 13 residues in the CDR3. In germline, CDR1 is SGHTA, CDR2 FQGNSA. V lost 5 bases, J lost 5 bases, and 9 bases lay in between. For the CDR3, the DNA is TGTGCCAGCAGCCAAACGGGGACCGGGGAGCTGTTTTTT. The encoded protein is CASSQTGTGELFF.

The chain has TRBV9 and TRBJ2-3; a possible D gene is TRBD2 (5 bases). CDR3 length: 13 amino acids. The V end was cut by 4 bases, the J end by 0 bases, with 6 bases between. Looked up from germline, CDR1 is SGDLS and CDR2 is YYNGEE. CDR3 sequence (DNA): TGTGCCAGCAGCCCGGGGAGCACAGATACGCAGTATTTT. Residues: CASSPGSTDTQYF.